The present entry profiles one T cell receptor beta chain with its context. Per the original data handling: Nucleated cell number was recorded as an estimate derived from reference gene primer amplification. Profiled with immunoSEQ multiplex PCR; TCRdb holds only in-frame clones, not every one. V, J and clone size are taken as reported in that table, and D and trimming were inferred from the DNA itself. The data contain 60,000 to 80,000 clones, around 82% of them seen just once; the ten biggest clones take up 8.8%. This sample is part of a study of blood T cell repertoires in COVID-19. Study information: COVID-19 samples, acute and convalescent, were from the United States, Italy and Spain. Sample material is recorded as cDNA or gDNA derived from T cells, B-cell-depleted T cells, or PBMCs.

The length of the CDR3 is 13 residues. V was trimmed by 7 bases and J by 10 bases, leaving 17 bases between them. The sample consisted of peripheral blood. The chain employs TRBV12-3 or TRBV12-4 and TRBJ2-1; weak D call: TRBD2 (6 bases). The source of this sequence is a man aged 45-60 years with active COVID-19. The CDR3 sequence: CASTRSRAGEQFF. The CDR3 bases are TGTGCCAGCACCCGGTCCCGGGCGGGAGAGCAGTTCTTC.